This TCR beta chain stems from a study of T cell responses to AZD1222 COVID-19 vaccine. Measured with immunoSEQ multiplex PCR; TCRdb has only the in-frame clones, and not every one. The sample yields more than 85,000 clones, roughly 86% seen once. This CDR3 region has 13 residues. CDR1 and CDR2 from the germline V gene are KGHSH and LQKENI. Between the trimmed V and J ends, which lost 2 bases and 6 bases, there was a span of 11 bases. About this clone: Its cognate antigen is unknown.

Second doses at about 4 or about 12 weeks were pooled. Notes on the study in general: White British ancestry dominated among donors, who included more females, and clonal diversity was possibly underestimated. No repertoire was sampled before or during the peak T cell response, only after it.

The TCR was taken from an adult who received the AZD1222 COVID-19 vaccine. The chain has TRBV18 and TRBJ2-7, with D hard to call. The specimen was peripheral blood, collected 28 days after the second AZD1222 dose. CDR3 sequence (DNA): TGTGCCAGCTCACCAATCCAGTGGGGCGAGCAGTACTTC. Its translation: CASSPIQWGEQYF.